Following are 28 T cell receptor beta chains from one sample sequenced in a study of blood T cell repertoires in COVID-19. Sequencing used immunoSEQ multiplex PCR; TCRdb keeps in-frame clones, though not all of them. Of about 170,000 clones listed, about 84% are singletons. Sequencing was done on a sample of PBMCs or T cells enriched from blood (not recorded which). These TCRs come from a man aged 50-59 years who had recovered from COVID-19.

This chain joins TRBV28 and TRBJ2-7, with a possible D match to TRBD2 (5 bases). With 11 bases removed from V and 0 bases from J, the gap between germline ends came to 14 bases. CDR1 MDHEN and CDR2 SYDVKM come from the germline V gene. This CDR3 spans 13 amino acids. CDR3 DNA sequence: TGTGCCGGACGGACTTTTAGCTCCTACGAGCAGTACTTC. Translating gives CAGRTFSSYEQYF.

The chain is built from TRBV28 and TRBJ1-5; 7 bases are a match to TRBD1. The CDR3 extends over 15 amino acids. The germline CDR1 and CDR2 sequences are MDHEN and SYDVKM. V shed 4 bases and J 3 bases; nucleotides not matched to a gene: 6. The CDR3 coding sequence is TGTGCCAGCAGTTCTAAGACAGGGATCAATCAGCCCCAGCATTTT. Residues: CASSSKTGINQPQHF.

This chain uses TRBV2 with TRBJ2-7, with 12 bases that match TRBD2. CDR1 is SNHLY, CDR2 FYNNEI, per germline. With V trimmed by 6 bases and J by 7 bases, 10 bases remained unmatched. CDR3 length: 15 residues. CDR3 sequence reads: CASRGRTSGAREQYF. CDR3 sequence (DNA): TGTGCCAGCAGGGGAAGGACTAGCGGGGCGAGGGAGCAGTACTTC.

This clone was seen just once. The rearrangement joins TRBV4-1 to TRBJ1-4, with 7 bases fitting TRBD1. The CDR3 covers 16 residues. The germline CDR1 and CDR2 sequences are MGHRA and YSYEKL. V was clipped by 4 bases and J by 6 bases; unmatched bases: 11. CDR3: CASSPLTTGTYEKLFF. CDR3 DNA sequence: TGCGCCAGCAGCCCACTGACGACAGGGACTTATGAAAAACTGTTTTTT.

The genes are TRBV6-5 and TRBJ1-2, with TRBD1 identical over 8 bases. V lost 6 bases to trimming and J lost 3 bases; unmatched junction nucleotides: 6. The CDR3 spans 14 residues. Germline V gene lookup returns CDR1 MNHEY and CDR2 SVGAGI. The CDR3 DNA is TGTGCCAGCAGCCCCGGACAGGGTTACTATGGCTACACCTTC. Protein product: CASSPGQGYYGYTF.

V gene TRBV7-3 combines with J gene TRBJ2-1, with D maybe TRBD2 (6 bases). In germline, CDR1 is SGHTA, CDR2 FQGTGA. Between the trimmed V and J ends, which lost 2 bases and 10 bases, there was a span of 12 bases. This CDR3 is 13 amino acids long. DNA of the CDR3: TGTGCCAGCAGCTTACGGTCGGCGGGGGAGCAGTTCTTC. Translated: CASSLRSAGEQFF.

V and J are TRBV7-2 and TRBJ1-3, with a possible D match to TRBD1 (6 bases). Germline assignment: CDR1 SGHTA and CDR2 FQGNSA. The CDR3 consists of 15 residues. Trimming removed 4 bases from V and 4 bases from J, with 14 bases in between. The CDR3 DNA reads TGTGCCAGCAGCTCACCCGGACAGCTAGGAAACACCATATATTTT. Translation: CASSSPGQLGNTIYF.

This chain uses TRBV7-8 with TRBJ2-5; 14 bases map to TRBD2. Germline loops: CDR1 SGHVS, CDR2 FQNEAQ. The CDR3 extends over 16 amino acids. The J segment lost 5 bases and the V segment lost 1 base, leaving 3 bases of the junction unmatched. The CDR3 region has the DNA TGTGCCAGCAGCTTAGGGACTAGCGGGGGGCGGGAGACCCAGTACTTC. Translated, it gives CASSLGTSGGRETQYF.

The chain combines TRBV5-5 with TRBJ1-4; 7 bases line up with TRBD1. Germline CDR1 and CDR2: SGHKS and YYEKEE (reference sequence). CDR3 length: 18 residues. Losses at the gene ends were 3 bases for V and 3 bases for J; bases not matched to a gene: 14. For the CDR3, the DNA is TGTGCCAGCAGCTCAAGTGTTGTTTACAGGGGATCTAATGAAAAACTGTTTTTT. Encoded protein: CASSSSVVYRGSNEKLFF. Together with reference TRBV5-5 and TRBJ1-4, the CDR3 gives the full variable domain: DAGVTQSPTHLIKTRGQQVTLRCSPISGHKSVSWYQQVLGQGPQFIFQYYEKEERGRGNFPDRFSARQFPNYSSELNVNALLLGDSALYLCASSSSVVYRGSNEKLFFGSGTQLSVL.

The CDR3: CSAVGQGPYNEQFF. The CDR3 DNA is TGCAGCGCCGTAGGACAGGGTCCCTACAATGAGCAGTTCTTC. The chain combines TRBV29-1 with TRBJ2-1, with 8 bases aligning to TRBD1. The length of the CDR3 is 14 residues. J gave up 2 bases and V 7 bases, and 7 bases lay outside the gene matches. Looked up from germline, CDR1 is SQVTM and CDR2 is ANQGSEA.

The V and J genes are TRBV10-1 and TRBJ2-1, with 10 bases identical to TRBD1. Germline V gene lookup returns CDR1 WNHNN and CDR2 SYGVQD (reference sequence). The CDR3 length is 17 residues. J lost 7 bases, V lost 2 bases, and 11 bases had no gene match. In DNA form, the CDR3 reads TGCGCCAGCAGTGAGCGGCAACGGACAGGGGGAAAAAATGAGCAGTTCTTC. It codes for CASSERQRTGGKNEQFF.

This sequence joins TRBV19 and TRBJ1-5; 8 bases match TRBD1. With 6 bases clipped from V and 4 bases from J, the junction kept 5 bases outside the gene matches. The CDR3 spans 14 residues. CDR1 LNHDA and CDR2 SQIVND come from the germline V gene (reference sequence). The DNA for the CDR3 is TGTGCCAGTAGCCCTCGGACAGGGAATCAGCCCCAGCATTTT. This codes for CASSPRTGNQPQHF.

The chain recombines TRBV4-2 with TRBJ1-2, with TRBD1 matching 7 bases. The V gene end was trimmed by 4 bases and the J gene end by 4 bases; junction bases not matched to a gene: 6. The CDR3 runs 14 residues. Per germline, CDR1 LGHNA and CDR2 YNFKEQ. The CDR3 loop reads CASSREQGTYGYTF. The CDR3 DNA follows: TGTGCCAGCAGCCGCGAACAGGGGACCTATGGCTACACCTTC.

The genes are TRBV19 and TRBJ1-5, with a tentative D call TRBD1 (6 bases). Trimming took off 6 bases at V and 7 bases at J, with 13 bases between the two ends. Germline V gives CDR1 LNHDA, CDR2 SQIVND (reference sequence). The CDR3 consists of 13 residues. CDR3 region: CASRDGGGQPQHF. Here the CDR3 DNA reads TGTGCCAGTAGGGATGGGGGCGGCCAGCCCCAGCATTTT.

This clone was counted once. The chain has TRBV25-1 and TRBJ1-2; 10 nucleotides agree with TRBD1. Germline V gene data show CDR1 as MGHDK and CDR2 as SYGVNS. V gave up 9 bases and J gave up 4 bases; unmatched junction bases: 5. This CDR3 is built from 13 residues. CDR3 loop: CASRGQGPYGYTF. DNA of the CDR3: TGTGCCAGTAGGGGACAGGGGCCCTATGGCTACACCTTC.

In this sample, this clone turned up a few times. This chain joins TRBV19 and TRBJ1-5; D may be TRBD1 (5 bases). This CDR3 spans 15 amino acids. Germline values: CDR1 LNHDA, CDR2 SQIVND (reference sequence). Deletions cut 3 bases from V and 3 bases from J, with 12 bases between. The CDR3 reads CASSISAGFNQPQHF. In DNA form, the CDR3 reads TGTGCCAGTAGTATTTCAGCAGGGTTCAATCAGCCCCAGCATTTT.

This clone was picked up a small number of times. The chain links TRBV27 to TRBJ1-6; 8 nucleotides match TRBD1. In germline, CDR1 is MNHEY, CDR2 SMNVEV (reference sequence). V lost 0 bases, J lost 6 bases, and 10 bases stayed unmatched. The CDR3 runs to 18 residues. In DNA form, the CDR3 reads TGTGCCAGCAGTTTATCGATGCCAGGGGGCTCTGTTAATTCACCCCTCCACTTT. This gives the protein CASSLSMPGGSVNSPLHF.

The chain couples TRBV7-6 to TRBJ2-7, with a possible D match to TRBD1 (6 bases). CDR1 and CDR2 from the germline V gene are SGHVS and FNYEAQ. V lost 5 bases and J lost 2, with 19 bases in between. The CDR3 loop spans 16 amino acids. This CDR3 reads CASSRQTGRGAYEQYF. DNA of the CDR3: TGTGCCAGCAGCCGCCAGACAGGTCGAGGTGCCTACGAGCAGTACTTC. The full variable domain, completed using reference TRBV7-6 and TRBJ2-7, is GAGVSQSPRYKVTKRGQDVALRCDPISGHVSLYWYRQALGQGPEFLTYFNYEAQQDKSGLPNDRFSAERPEGSISTLTIQRTEQRDSAMYRCASSRQTGRGAYEQYFGPGTRLTVT.

With regard to this clone: This CDR3 is also generated by other DNA sequences in the sample. CDR3 in DNA: TGCGCCAGCAGCTTGGCGGGGGGCACAGATACGCAGTATTTT. Amino acid sequence: CASSLAGGTDTQYF. The chain uses TRBV5-1 and TRBJ2-3; possibly TRBD2 for D (6 bases). Germline-derived CDR1 and CDR2 are SGHRS and YFSETQ. There are 14 residues in the CDR3. Trimming pared 0 bases from V and 1 base from J, leaving 6 bases between.

The chain employs TRBV2 and TRBJ1-2, with a weak D call TRBD1 (5 bases). The germline V and J ends were trimmed by 6 bases and 4 bases, with 9 bases remaining between them. Looked up from germline, CDR1 is SNHLY and CDR2 is FYNNEI. The CDR3 extends over 12 amino acids. The CDR3 DNA reads TGTGCCAGCAGCCCCAGGGCCTATGGCTACACCTTC. It encodes CASSPRAYGYTF.

The J gene is TRBJ1-1, the V gene TRBV18; the match to TRBD1 covers 7 bases. The CDR3 runs 15 residues. V lost 3 bases to trimming and J lost 3 bases; unmatched junction nucleotides: 7. Germline V lookup: CDR1 KGHSH, CDR2 LQKENI. The CDR3 spells CASSPDRVAYTEAFF. CDR3 DNA: TGTGCCAGCTCACCTGACAGGGTTGCATACACTGAAGCTTTCTTT.

The CDR3 reads CASSLSPPDGERGYTF. In DNA form, the CDR3 reads TGTGCCAGCAGTTTATCCCCTCCGGACGGGGAGAGGGGCTACACCTTC. This sequence joins TRBV28 and TRBJ1-2; D remains unclear. Trimming took 1 base from V and 8 from J, leaving 20 bases between them. Per the germline V gene, CDR1 is MDHEN and CDR2 is SYDVKM. The CDR3 totals 16 residues.

The chain combines TRBV7-8 with TRBJ1-3; a weak D match, TRBD1 (5 bases). V was shortened by 7 bases and J by 3 bases, with 13 bases between the two germline ends. The germline gives CDR1 SGHVS, CDR2 FQNEAQ. There are 14 residues in the CDR3. The CDR3 nucleotides read TGTGCCAGCAACTGGGGGGGAGTTGGAAACACCATATATTTT. The encoded protein is CASNWGGVGNTIYF.

The chain couples TRBV11-2 to TRBJ2-1, with 7 bases lining up with TRBD1. Germline CDR1 SGHAT, CDR2 FQNNGV. V shed 7 bases, J shed 2 bases, and the junction held 8 bases outside the gene matches. The CDR3 loop spans 15 amino acids. CDR3 loop: CASKGGLNPYNEQFF. The CDR3 nucleotides read TGTGCCAGCAAAGGGGGCTTAAACCCCTACAATGAGCAGTTCTTC.

V is TRBV30 and J is TRBJ1-4; 11 nucleotides match TRBD1. This CDR3 is built from 15 residues. J was trimmed by 8 bases and V by 4 bases; bases with no gene match: 9. The germline V gene encodes CDR1 GTSNPN and CDR2 SVGIG (reference sequence). CDR3 in DNA: TGTGCCTGGAATTCGGGGACAGGGGGACAGGAAAAACTGTTTTTT. This codes for CAWNSGTGGQEKLFF.

The rearrangement uses TRBV6-5 and TRBJ2-7, with TRBD1 matching over 9 bases. The CDR3 has 16 amino acids. Per germline, CDR1 MNHEY and CDR2 SVGAGI. The J segment lost 2 bases and the V segment lost 2 bases, leaving 7 bases of the junction unmatched. CDR3 protein: CASSYALGDRAYEQYF. The CDR3 DNA follows: TGTGCCAGCAGTTACGCTTTGGGGGACAGGGCCTACGAGCAGTACTTC.

The V gene is TRBV3-1 (or the pseudogene TRBV3-2), the J gene TRBJ1-2, with 8 bases that match TRBD1. The CDR3 length is 14 residues. CDR1 LGHDT and CDR2 YNNKEL come from the germline V gene (reference sequence). J gave up 6 bases and V 4 bases, and 7 bases lay outside the gene matches. The CDR3 coding sequence is TGTGCCAGCAGCCGGACAGGGAATAAGGATGGCTACACCTTC. As protein: CASSRTGNKDGYTF.

The chain employs TRBV11-2 and TRBJ1-1; tentative D call: TRBD1 (5 bases). The V and J ends lost 5 bases and 4 bases respectively, with 20 bases between them. The CDR3 spans 16 residues. Germline V gives CDR1 SGHAT, CDR2 FQNNGV. The CDR3 reads CASSIPTGGTSTEAFF. CDR3 in DNA: TGTGCCAGCAGCATACCTACCGGGGGTACTAGCACTGAAGCTTTCTTT.